This T cell receptor (beta chain) was recorded in a study of cytomegalovirus exposure and HLA in healthy donors. Germline assignment: CDR1 MNHNY and CDR2 SVGAGI (reference sequence). The trim removed 5 bases at V and 5 bases at J, leaving 4 bases unmatched. CDR3 length: 14 residues. In this sample, this clone turned up a few times. The antigen is not known. Study-level points and caveats: Most CMV-associated TCR beta chains appeared HLA-restricted in a later analysis. Many donors carried some public TCRs, although rarity characterized most TCR sequences. The authors judged a highly shared variant cluster likely a sequencing artifact.

With 60 Vbeta and 13 Jbeta primers, the PCR was carried out. Assay: immunoSEQ multiplex PCR; the TCRdb copy retains only in-frame clones and omits some. The repertoire holds 150,000 to 200,000 clones, with approximately 81% as singletons. This receptor was obtained from a man younger than 35 in good health and CMV-seropositive. The sequenced material came from PBMCs. The rearrangement links TRBV6-6 to TRBJ1-1, with TRBD1 identical over 11 bases. The CDR3 here is CASSTGQGATEAFF. The CDR3 DNA reads TGTGCCAGCAGTACCGGACAGGGGGCAACTGAAGCTTTCTTT.